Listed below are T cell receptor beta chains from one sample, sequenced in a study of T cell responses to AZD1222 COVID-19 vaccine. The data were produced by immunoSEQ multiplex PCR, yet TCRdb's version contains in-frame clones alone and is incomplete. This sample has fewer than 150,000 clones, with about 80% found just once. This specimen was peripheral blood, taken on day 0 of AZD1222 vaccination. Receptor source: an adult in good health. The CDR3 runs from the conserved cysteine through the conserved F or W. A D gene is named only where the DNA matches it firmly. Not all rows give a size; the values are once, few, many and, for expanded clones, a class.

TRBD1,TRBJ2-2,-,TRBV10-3,TGTGCCATCCGGGGACAGGGGAGTACCGGGGAGCTGTTTTTT,CAIRGQGSTGELFF
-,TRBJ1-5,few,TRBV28,TGTGCCAGCAGCGAAACAGGGAATAGCAATCAGCCCCAGCATTTT,CASSETGNSNQPQHF
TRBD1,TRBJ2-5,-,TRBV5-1,TGCGCCAGCAGCCCCGGGACAGGGCTTGGGGAGACCCAGTACTTC,CASSPGTGLGETQYF
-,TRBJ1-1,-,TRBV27,TGTGCCAGCAGTTTCGCGGCGTCGAACACTGAAGCTTTCTTT,CASSFAASNTEAFF
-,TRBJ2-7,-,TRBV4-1,TGCGCCAGCAGCCAGGGGGCTCGACTCTACGAGCAGTACTTC,CASSQGARLYEQYF
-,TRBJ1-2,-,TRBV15,TGTGCCACCAGCAGAGATGGACCCTCCTATGGCTACACCTTC,CATSRDGPSYGYTF
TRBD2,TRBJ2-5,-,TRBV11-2,TGTGCCAGCAGCTTAGAACTAGCGGGGGGAAGGGACCAAGAGACCCAGTACTTC,CASSLELAGGRDQETQYF
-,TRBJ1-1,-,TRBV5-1,TGCGCCAGCAGCATAAATTTGAACACTGAAGCTTTCTTT,CASSINLNTEAFF
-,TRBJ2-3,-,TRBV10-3,TGTGCCATCAGTGAGTCGGTCCAGGGGTTGACAGATACGCAGTATTTT,CAISESVQGLTDTQYF
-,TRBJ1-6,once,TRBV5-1,TGCGCCAGCAGCGACCCGGGACGGCAAAATTCACCCCTCCACTTT,CASSDPGRQNSPLHF
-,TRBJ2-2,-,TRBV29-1,TGCAGCGTTGAAGACAAGAACAGCGCGAACACCGGGGAGCTGTTTTTT,CSVEDKNSANTGELFF
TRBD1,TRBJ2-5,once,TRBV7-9,TGTGCCAGCAGCTCCTTACCGGGACAGGGTCAAGAGACCCAGTACTTC,CASSSLPGQGQETQYF
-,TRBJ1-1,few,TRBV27,TGTGCCAGCAGCCTCAATGTTGGGGGTGAGGCTTTCTTT,CASSLNVGGEAFF
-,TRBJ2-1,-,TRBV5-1,TGCGCCAGCAGCTCCGGGACGTACAATGAGCAGTTCTTC,CASSSGTYNEQFF
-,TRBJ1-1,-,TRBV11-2,TGTGCCAGCAGTTCCGAACCCCGAGGGGACACTGAAGCTTTCTTT,CASSSEPRGDTEAFF
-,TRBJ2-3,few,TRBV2,TGTGCCAGCGGGGGGCGCGGAAACACAGATACGCAGTATTTT,CASGGRGNTDTQYF
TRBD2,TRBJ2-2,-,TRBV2,TGTGCCAGCAGCGCCTCACTACTAGCGGGGGGTGACACCGGGGAGCTGTTTTTT,CASSASLLAGGDTGELFF
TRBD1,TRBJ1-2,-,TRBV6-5,TGTGCCAGCAGAGCCCCGGACAGGTCGAACTATGGCTACACCTTC,CASRAPDRSNYGYTF
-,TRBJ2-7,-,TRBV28,TGTGCCAGCAGTTTACGAAAAGTCGTCGCCTACGAGCAGTACTTC,CASSLRKVVAYEQYF
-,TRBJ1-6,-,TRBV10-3,TGTGCCATCAGTCCTGATCGGGATTCACCCCTCCACTTT,CAISPDRDSPLHF
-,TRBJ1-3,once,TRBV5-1,TGCGCCAGCAGCTTGGATGCGGCGGATGGAAACACCATATATTTT,CASSLDAADGNTIYF
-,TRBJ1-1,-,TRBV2,TGTGCCAGCTGGTCCAGGTCGTCCACTGAAGCTTTCTTT,CASWSRSSTEAFF
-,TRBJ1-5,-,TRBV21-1,TGTGCCAGCAGCAAAGAAGGCAGGGCAGGGGGTAACTATAGCAATCAGCCCCAGCATTTT,CASSKEGRAGGNYSNQPQHF
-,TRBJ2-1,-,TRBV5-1,TGCGCCAGCATCCAGCTCGGGGAGCAGTTCTTC,CASIQLGEQFF
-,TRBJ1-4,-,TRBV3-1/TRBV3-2,TGTGCCAGCAGCCCCCTAAACACGAATGAAAAACTGTTTTTT,CASSPLNTNEKLFF
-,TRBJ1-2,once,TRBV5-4,TGTGCCAGCAGCTTGCCAGAGCACTATGGCTACACCTTC,CASSLPEHYGYTF
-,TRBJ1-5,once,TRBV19,TGTGCCAGTAGTATGCAGCGCAATCAGCCCCAGCATTTT,CASSMQRNQPQHF
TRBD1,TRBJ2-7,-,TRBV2,TGTGCCAGCAGGGCCGGGACAGATCCCTACGAGCAGTACTTC,CASRAGTDPYEQYF
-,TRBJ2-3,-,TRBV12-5,TGTGCTAGTGGTTTAGGGCAGGGTCTAACAGATACGCAGTATTTT,CASGLGQGLTDTQYF
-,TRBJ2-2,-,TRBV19,TGTGCCAGTAGGTTGCGGGGTAACACCGGGGAGCTGTTTTTT,CASRLRGNTGELFF
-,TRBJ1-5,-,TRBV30,TGTGCCTGGAGTGTACGGTGGGGGAGGGGCCAGCCCCAGCATTTT,CAWSVRWGRGQPQHF
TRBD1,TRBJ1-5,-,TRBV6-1,TGTGCCAGCAGTGAAGCCGGGACAGGGGTTCCCAGCAATCAGCCCCAGCATTTT,CASSEAGTGVPSNQPQHF
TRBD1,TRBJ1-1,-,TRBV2,TGTGCCAGCAGGGACAGGGGGCAGACTGAAGCTTTCTTT,CASRDRGQTEAFF
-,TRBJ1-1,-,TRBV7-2,TGTGCCAGCAGCTACCAGTCAGCCACTGAAGCTTTCTTT,CASSYQSATEAFF
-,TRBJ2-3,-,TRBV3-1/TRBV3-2,TGTGCCAGCAGCCTTGACACGCTAGGACGAGGCTGGGATACGCAGTATTTT,CASSLDTLGRGWDTQYF
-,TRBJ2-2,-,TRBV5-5,TGTGCCAGCAGCCAGACAGTTTCAAACACCGGGGAGCTGTTTTTT,CASSQTVSNTGELFF
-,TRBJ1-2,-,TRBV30,TGTGCCTGGAGTGTGTCGGGATGGGGCTACACCTTC,CAWSVSGWGYTF
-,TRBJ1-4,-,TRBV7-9,TGTGCCAGCAGCTCCTCTGGCAGGGACAATGAAAAACTGTTTTTT,CASSSSGRDNEKLFF
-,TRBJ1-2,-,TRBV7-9,TGTGCCAGCAGCTCCGGACTTAACTATGGCTACACCTTC,CASSSGLNYGYTF
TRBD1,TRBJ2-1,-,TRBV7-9,TGTGCCAGCAGCCCCCCACAGGGGACGGAATTCTACAATGAGCAGTTCTTC,CASSPPQGTEFYNEQFF
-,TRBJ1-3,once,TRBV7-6,TGTGCCAGCAGCTCCTCCTCGTTACCAGGAAACACCATATATTTT,CASSSSSLPGNTIYF
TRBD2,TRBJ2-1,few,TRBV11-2,TGTGCCAGCAGCCCTAGCGGGGGGTCTGTCAATGAGCAGTTCTTC,CASSPSGGSVNEQFF
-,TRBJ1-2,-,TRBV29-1,TGCAGCGTTCAAGAGGCATATGGCTACACCTTC,CSVQEAYGYTF
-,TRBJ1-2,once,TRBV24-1,TGTGCCACCAGTCGGGGGGCATCGGATGGCTACACCTTC,CATSRGASDGYTF
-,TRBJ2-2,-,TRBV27,TGTGCCAGCAGTTGGCTCGGTCGGGGATTGAACACCGGGGAGCTGTTTTTT,CASSWLGRGLNTGELFF
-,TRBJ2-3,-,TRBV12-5,TGTGCTAGTGGTCCAGGACGGGAAAACACAGATACGCAGTATTTT,CASGPGRENTDTQYF
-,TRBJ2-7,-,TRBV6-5,TGTGCCAGCAGTTCCGTCAGTGGAGCCTACGAGCAGTACTTC,CASSSVSGAYEQYF
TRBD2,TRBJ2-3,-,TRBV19,TGTGCCAGTAGTGCGGGGGGAACAGATACGCAGTATTTT,CASSAGGTDTQYF